The 31 T cell receptor beta chains in this list originate from one sample, sequenced in a study of blood T cell repertoires in COVID-19. Libraries were prepared by immunoSEQ multiplex PCR; TCRdb keeps only in-frame clonotypes and omits some of them. The table lists some 70,000 clones, around 90% of them singletons. Sequencing was carried out using peripheral blood. These receptor sequences come from a man aged 45-65 years with active COVID-19.

The rearrangement joins TRBV24-1 to TRBJ2-2, with 10 bases that match TRBD1. Germline V gene lookup returns CDR1 KGHDR and CDR2 SFDVKD. CDR3 length: 14 amino acids. Trimming cost V 5 bases and J 4 bases; bases outside gene matches: 0. The CDR3, as DNA: TGTGCCACCAGTGGACAGGGGGCCACCGGGGAGCTGTTTTTT. Translation gives CATSGQGATGELFF.

The chain employs TRBV5-1 and TRBJ2-2, with 7 bases that match TRBD2. Germline CDR1 and CDR2: SGHRS and YFSETQ. Trimming cost V 6 bases and J 0 bases; bases outside gene matches: 5. The CDR3 consists of 15 residues. CDR3 sequence: CASNSAGANTGELFF. The CDR3 DNA follows: TGCGCCAGCAACTCCGCGGGGGCGAACACCGGGGAGCTGTTTTTT. The full variable domain, in which reference TRBV5-1 and TRBJ2-2 provide the parts outside the CDR3, is KAGVTQTPRYLIKTRGQQVTLSCSPISGHRSVSWYQQTPGQGLQFLFEYFSETQRNKGNFPGRFSGRQFSNSRSEMNVSTLELGDSALYLCASNSAGANTGELFFGEGSRLTVL.

This clone was counted once. This chain joins TRBV28 and TRBJ2-7; D is uncertain. Germline CDR1 reads MDHEN; CDR2 reads SYDVKM. Trimming took off 7 bases at V and 4 bases at J, with 11 bases between the two ends. The CDR3 is made up of 12 amino acids. The CDR3 nucleotides read TGTGCCAGCACCCCCAACCGGTACGAGCAGTACTTC. As protein: CASTPNRYEQYF.

This clone was counted between two and nine times. The chain is built from TRBV10-1 and TRBJ2-3; possible D gene TRBD1, 6 bases. CDR3 size: 16 residues. Germline V gene data show CDR1 as WNHNN and CDR2 as SYGVQD (reference sequence). Trimming shortened V by 6 bases and J by 3 bases, and 19 bases separated the two germline ends. CDR3 bases: TGCGCCAGCAGCGACCCCAACAGGGTTAGGACAGATACGCAGTATTTT. It yields the protein CASSDPNRVRTDTQYF.

The rearrangement links TRBV11-1 to TRBJ1-1; 7 bases are shared with TRBD1. This CDR3 is 13 amino acids long. Germline V gene lookup returns CDR1 SGHAT and CDR2 FQDESV (reference sequence). J lost 4 bases, V lost 5 bases, and 4 bases had no gene match. The CDR3 is CASSLRQGTEAFF. CDR3 DNA: TGTGCCAGCAGCCTCCGACAGGGCACTGAAGCTTTCTTT.

The chain carries TRBV5-1 and TRBJ2-5; the D gene is possibly TRBD2 (6 bases). Trimming stripped 6 bases from V and 2 bases from J, with 14 bases between. The CDR3 consists of 14 residues. The germline V gene has CDR1 SGHRS and CDR2 YFSETQ. The CDR3 DNA reads as TGCGCCAGCATGAGGACGGGGACTCAAGAGACCCAGTACTTC. Amino acids: CASMRTGTQETQYF. The variable domain in full, completed from reference TRBV5-1 and TRBJ2-5, reads KAGVTQTPRYLIKTRGQQVTLSCSPISGHRSVSWYQQTPGQGLQFLFEYFSETQRNKGNFPGRFSGRQFSNSRSEMNVSTLELGDSALYLCASMRTGTQETQYFGPGTRLLVL.

The rearrangement uses TRBV7-3 and TRBJ2-3; 9 bases fit TRBD2. CDR1 is SGHTA and CDR2 is FQGTGA in the germline V gene. CDR3 size: 15 residues. V trimming: 5 bases; J trimming: 7 bases; junction bases outside the gene matches: 10. Here the CDR3 DNA reads TGTGCCAGCAGCCCTTCGACTAGCGGCGCAAATACGCAGTATTTT. It specifies CASSPSTSGANTQYF.

The V and J genes are TRBV6-5 and TRBJ2-5, with a possible D match to TRBD1 (5 bases). Trimming shortened V by 4 bases and J by 3 bases, and 12 bases separated the two germline ends. The CDR3 has 14 residues. Germline CDR1 reads MNHEY; CDR2 reads SVGAGI. The CDR3 nucleotides are TGTGCCAGCAGTTCCTCGTGGGGCAAAGAGACCCAGTACTTC. As protein: CASSSSWGKETQYF.

Here the CDR3 DNA reads TGTGCCAGTAGTACCTCCGTTGCGGATGAGCAGTTCTTC. It yields the protein CASSTSVADEQFF. This rearrangement joins TRBV19 to TRBJ2-1; no clear D gene. V was clipped by 4 bases and J by 8 bases, with 12 bases between them. This CDR3 spans 13 amino acids. Germline CDR1 is LNHDA and CDR2 is SQIVND (reference sequence).

The J gene is TRBJ1-3, the V gene TRBV19; D uncertain. CDR3 size: 17 residues. Germline assignment: CDR1 LNHDA and CDR2 SQIVND (reference sequence). V dropped 3 bases and J dropped 1 base, with 16 bases sitting between them. CDR3: CASSIGGGRSSGNTIYF. CDR3 coding DNA: TGTGCCAGTAGTATTGGAGGTGGACGGAGTTCTGGAAACACCATATATTTT.

The rearrangement uses TRBV5-1 and TRBJ1-2; TRBD1 agrees at 7 bases. V dropped 9 bases and J dropped 0; count of bases not matched to a gene: 8. The CDR3 contains 14 residues. Germline V CDR1 and CDR2: SGHRS, YFSETQ. CDR3 in amino acids: CATRTGDTNYGYTF. DNA for the CDR3: TGCGCCACTCGGACAGGTGATACTAACTATGGCTACACCTTC.

The rearrangement uses TRBV28 and TRBJ1-5, with 7 bases identical to TRBD1. V gave up 4 bases and J gave up 1 base; unmatched junction bases: 10. The CDR3 consists of 17 residues. CDR1 is MDHEN, CDR2 SYDVKM, per germline. The CDR3 region is CASSSPRQGGSNQPQHF. Written as DNA, the CDR3 is TGTGCCAGCAGTTCACCGCGACAGGGTGGCAGCAATCAGCCCCAGCATTTT.

This rearrangement joins TRBV7-3 to TRBJ2-6, with 8 bases identical to TRBD2. J gave up 2 bases and V 4 bases, and 4 bases lay outside the gene matches. The CDR3 contains 16 residues. The germline V gene encodes CDR1 SGHTA and CDR2 FQGTGA. This CDR3 reads CASSSGGETGANVLTF. The CDR3 DNA follows: TGTGCCAGCAGCTCGGGAGGGGAGACTGGGGCCAACGTCCTGACTTTC.

The chain employs TRBV7-2 and TRBJ2-1; 14 bases fit TRBD2. The CDR3 consists of 19 residues. Germline-derived CDR1 and CDR2 are SGHTA and FQGNSA. Losses at the gene ends were 4 bases for V and 2 bases for J; bases not matched to a gene: 10. CDR3 amino acids: CASSSPGLAGAAPYNEQFF. The CDR3 DNA sequence: TGTGCCAGCAGCTCCCCGGGACTAGCGGGAGCCGCGCCCTACAATGAGCAGTTCTTC.

The V call is TRBV14, the J call TRBJ1-1, with TRBD1 as a possible D gene (6 bases). CDR1 is SGHDN, CDR2 FVKESK, per germline. The V end lost 0 bases, the J end lost 7 bases, and 15 bases lay between the germline ends. This CDR3 is 15 amino acids long. CDR3 amino acids: CASSQDLGHRLEAFF. DNA for the CDR3: TGTGCCAGCAGCCAAGATCTGGGACACCGCCTTGAAGCTTTCTTT.

V and J are TRBV7-6 and TRBJ2-1; TRBD1 agrees at 9 bases. Looked up from germline, CDR1 is SGHVS and CDR2 is FNYEAQ. The CDR3 runs 14 residues. V shed 5 bases and J 4 bases; nucleotides not matched to a gene: 3. Written as DNA, the CDR3 is TGTGCCAGCAGCACAGGGGGCTCGTACAATGAGCAGTTCTTC. It encodes CASSTGGSYNEQFF.

The chain recombines TRBV21-1 with TRBJ1-5; the table's D gene call, TRBD1, was not cross checked with the DNA. TRBV21-1 is annotated as a pseudogene. The CDR3 is 18 residues long. CDR3 bases: TGTGCCAGCAGAGGAACGGGACAGGGACTAGATAGCAATCAGCCCCAGCATTTT. Amino acids: CASRGTGQGLDSNQPQHF.

The V and J genes are TRBV9 and TRBJ1-1; D ambiguous. Looked up from germline, CDR1 is SGDLS and CDR2 is YYNGEE. The CDR3 is 14 amino acids. Trimming pared 3 bases from V and 4 bases from J, leaving 13 bases between. The CDR3 DNA reads TGTGCCAGCAGCGCATCACAAGGAGGCACTGAAGCTTTCTTT. Its protein product is CASSASQGGTEAFF.

J is TRBJ1-2 and V is TRBV29-1, with TRBD1 matching over 7 bases. The junction had 8 bases not matched to a gene; V was cut back by 5 bases and J by 5 bases. Germline values: CDR1 SQVTM, CDR2 ANQGSEA. This CDR3 has 13 amino acids. For the CDR3, the DNA is TGCAGCGTTTTAGAGGGGGCCCGGTATGGCTACACCTTC. This encodes CSVLEGARYGYTF.

This clone was picked up a small number of times. The chain joins TRBV7-2 to TRBJ2-7; D is unclear. The V gene's germline CDR1 is SGHTA and CDR2 FQGNSA. V dropped 3 bases and J dropped 7 bases, with 10 bases sitting between them. The CDR3 is 12 residues long. This CDR3 reads CASSLLSFEQYF. CDR3 coding DNA: TGTGCCAGCAGCTTGTTAAGCTTTGAGCAGTACTTC.

V gene TRBV18 combines with J gene TRBJ2-3; no clear D. The germline V gene encodes CDR1 KGHSH and CDR2 LQKENI. The CDR3 has 15 amino acids. Trimming removed 8 bases at V and 3 bases at J, with 18 bases between. This CDR3 is CASTRANYGTDTQYF. CDR3 coding DNA: TGTGCCAGCACGAGAGCCAACTATGGGACAGATACGCAGTATTTT.

This chain links TRBV3-1 (or the pseudogene TRBV3-2) with TRBJ1-1; weak D call: TRBD1 (6 bases). CDR1 is LGHDT and CDR2 is YNNKEL in the germline V gene (reference sequence). V shed 2 bases and J shed 5 bases, with 12 bases lying between them. The CDR3 is 14 residues long. The CDR3 DNA reads as TGTGCCAGCAGCCAACAACAGGGCAGAACTGAAGCTTTCTTT. Its translation: CASSQQQGRTEAFF.

This chain links TRBV6-2 or TRBV6-3 with TRBJ2-1; the match to TRBD2 covers 12 bases. The V gene end was trimmed by 5 bases and the J gene end by 5 bases; junction bases not matched to a gene: 4. CDR3 length: 15 residues. Germline V gene data show CDR1 as MNHEY and CDR2 as SVGEGT. The CDR3 spells CASSRTSGTHNEQFF. CDR3 coding DNA: TGTGCCAGCAGTCGGACTAGCGGGACCCACAATGAGCAGTTCTTC.

CDR3 in amino acids: CGSSGYTEKLFF. The CDR3 region has the DNA TGTGGGAGCAGTGGTTACACTGAAAAACTGTTTTTT. The chain links TRBV2 to TRBJ1-4; D unclear. The CDR3 runs to 12 residues. Germline V CDR1 and CDR2: SNHLY, FYNNEI.

The CDR3 is CASSVQGVEGTEAFF. In DNA form, the CDR3 reads TGCGCCAGCAGCGTACAGGGGGTCGAAGGCACTGAAGCTTTCTTT. This sequence joins TRBV5-1 and TRBJ1-1; 8 nucleotides agree with TRBD1. This CDR3 spans 15 amino acids. Germline values: CDR1 SGHRS, CDR2 YFSETQ. With 4 bases clipped from V and 4 bases from J, the junction kept 9 bases outside the gene matches.

This clone was found a few times. The CDR3 sequence is CASSQAGHGTGYTF. The DNA of the CDR3 is TGTGCCAGCAGCCAAGCGGGACACGGGACGGGCTACACCTTC. J is TRBJ1-2 and V is TRBV3-1 (or the pseudogene TRBV3-2); D possibly corresponds to TRBD1 (6 bases). The V end was cut by 1 base, the J end by 8 bases, with 14 bases between. There are 14 residues in the CDR3. Germline loops: CDR1 LGHDT, CDR2 YNNKEL (reference sequence).

This clone was recorded only once. The gene calls are TRBV3-1 (or the pseudogene TRBV3-2) and TRBJ2-3; TRBD2 matches at 16 bases. After removal of 0 bases from V and 4 bases from J, the junction contained 13 bases not matched to a gene. The CDR3 contains 21 residues. CDR1 and CDR2 (germline): LGHDT, YNNKEL (reference sequence). The CDR3 region has the DNA TGTGCCAGCAGCCAAGAACAGGGACTAGCGGGGGGGACGAACCTCGCAGATACGCAGTATTTT. This translates into CASSQEQGLAGGTNLADTQYF.

The chain couples TRBV5-4 to TRBJ2-1; TRBD2 matches 15 bases. J was trimmed by 6 bases and V by 4 bases; bases with no gene match: 5. The CDR3 is made up of 16 amino acids. The germline gives CDR1 SGHNT, CDR2 YYREEE (reference sequence). CDR3 nucleotide sequence: TGTGCCAGCAGCCAAGGACTAGCGGGGGGGATCAATGAGCAGTTCTTC. It specifies CASSQGLAGGINEQFF.

The V call is TRBV28, the J call TRBJ2-2; D ambiguous. Germline lookup yields CDR1 MDHEN and CDR2 SYDVKM. V lost 6 bases, J lost 0 bases, and 5 bases lay in between. The CDR3 contains 13 residues. CDR3 sequence reads: CASRPTNTGELFF. The CDR3, as DNA: TGTGCCAGCAGGCCTACGAACACCGGGGAGCTGTTTTTT. Full variable domain (outside the CDR3, taken from reference TRBV28 and TRBJ2-2): DVKVTQSSRYLVKRTGEKVFLECVQDMDHENMFWYRQDPGLGLRLIYFSYDVKMKEKGDIPEGYSVSREKKERFSLILESASTNQTSMYLCASRPTNTGELFFGEGSRLTVL.

This chain uses TRBV20-1 with TRBJ2-3, with 7 bases lining up with TRBD2. This CDR3 is built from 15 residues. Losses at the gene ends were 3 bases for V and 1 base for J; bases not matched to a gene: 7. Germline CDR1 DFQATT, CDR2 SNEGSKA (reference sequence). The CDR3 is CSASTREAGTDTQYF. CDR3 coding DNA: TGCAGTGCTAGTACCCGGGAGGCCGGCACAGATACGCAGTATTTT.

The table lists this clone with many counts. The chain employs TRBV19 and TRBJ1-5, with no clear D. V was shortened by 3 bases and J by 5 bases, with 8 bases between the two germline ends. The CDR3 runs 13 residues. Germline loops: CDR1 LNHDA, CDR2 SQIVND (reference sequence). CDR3 DNA: TGTGCCAGTAGTATGGGTCGGGATCAGCCCCAGCATTTT. Its translation is CASSMGRDQPQHF.